The rows below give T cell receptor beta chains drawn from one sample of a study of breast tumors, draining lymph nodes, adjacent tissues. MiXCR, run by TCRdb on the multiplex PCR reads, gives a single entry per CDR3 protein. The sample lists tens of thousands of distinct CDR3 sequences, 50% occurring once. Sequenced material: breast tumor tissue. These receptors originate from a female donor with breast cancer. Some clones in this sample may be carry-over from other donors' samples. Each CDR3 is given with its conserved first and last residue. D genes are given only for firm matches. A row's size may be missing; if present it is once, few, many or a size class.

J gene: TRBJ2-2; clone size: -; D gene: -; V gene: TRBV5-1; CDR3 protein: CASSLTANIGELFF; CDR3 DNA: TGCGCCAGCAGCCTCACGGCGAACATCGGGGAGCTGTTTTTT
J gene: TRBJ2-7; clone size: -; D gene: -; V gene: TRBV7-2; CDR3 protein: CASSSLGHEQYF; CDR3 DNA: TGTGCCAGCAGCTCACTAGGGCACGAGCAGTACTTC
J gene: TRBJ2-3; clone size: -; D gene: TRBD2; V gene: TRBV7-3; CDR3 protein: CASSARLAGDGTDTQYF; CDR3 DNA: TGTGCCAGCAGCGCCCGACTAGCGGGAGATGGGACAGATACGCAGTATTTT
J gene: TRBJ2-5; clone size: medium-sized; D gene: -; V gene: TRBV9; CDR3 protein: CASSNRVGGGETQYF; CDR3 DNA: TGTGCCAGCAGCAACAGGGTCGGGGGAGGAGAGACCCAGTACTTC
J gene: TRBJ2-7; clone size: -; D gene: TRBD1; V gene: TRBV29-1; CDR3 protein: CSVEGPGQGDSYEQYF; CDR3 DNA: TGCAGCGTTGAAGGACCGGGACAGGGAGACTCCTACGAGCAGTACTTC
J gene: TRBJ2-4; clone size: few; D gene: TRBD2; V gene: TRBV28; CDR3 protein: CASSSRTSGRAFNIQYF; CDR3 DNA: TGTGCCAGCAGTTCTAGGACTAGCGGGAGGGCCTTCAACATTCAGTACTTC
J gene: TRBJ2-3; clone size: many; D gene: -; V gene: TRBV30; CDR3 protein: CAWAPGVADTQYF; CDR3 DNA: TGTGCCTGGGCCCCTGGGGTGGCAGATACGCAGTATTTT
J gene: TRBJ2-2; clone size: -; D gene: -; V gene: TRBV12-3/TRBV12-4; CDR3 protein: CASSFGRITGELFF; CDR3 DNA: TGTGCCAGCAGTTTCGGACGTATTACCGGGGAGCTGTTTTTT
J gene: TRBJ2-1; clone size: -; D gene: TRBD2; V gene: TRBV15; CDR3 protein: CATSILAGTYNEQFF; CDR3 DNA: TGTGCCACCAGCATCCTAGCGGGAACCTACAATGAGCAGTTCTTC
J gene: TRBJ1-2; clone size: once; D gene: -; V gene: TRBV7-9; CDR3 protein: CASSLVWSGYGYTF; CDR3 DNA: TGTGCCAGCAGCTTGGTGTGGTCGGGCTATGGCTACACCTTC
J gene: TRBJ1-3; clone size: many; D gene: TRBD1; V gene: TRBV28; CDR3 protein: CASSVEQGFGNTIYF; CDR3 DNA: TGTGCCAGCAGTGTCGAACAGGGGTTCGGAAACACCATATATTTT
J gene: TRBJ1-6; clone size: -; D gene: -; V gene: TRBV5-1; CDR3 protein: CASRMGGSPLHF; CDR3 DNA: TGCGCCAGCAGAATGGGCGGTTCACCCCTCCACTTT
J gene: TRBJ2-2; clone size: medium-sized; D gene: -; V gene: TRBV11-2; CDR3 protein: CASSFSGDTGELFF; CDR3 DNA: TGTGCCAGCAGCTTTTCAGGGGACACCGGGGAGCTGTTTTTT
J gene: TRBJ2-3; clone size: -; D gene: TRBD2; V gene: TRBV20-1; CDR3 protein: CSAEGLAGGQTDTQYF; CDR3 DNA: TGCAGTGCGGAAGGACTAGCGGGAGGGCAAACAGATACGCAGTATTTT
J gene: TRBJ2-5; clone size: -; D gene: -; V gene: TRBV19; CDR3 protein: CASAVTGQEAQYF; CDR3 DNA: TGTGCCAGTGCCGTGACTGGACAAGAGGCCCAGTACTTC
J gene: TRBJ2-1; clone size: -; D gene: TRBD2; V gene: TRBV7-8; CDR3 protein: CASSPTIYGTSGTEQFF; CDR3 DNA: TGTGCCAGCAGCCCTACAATCTACGGGACTAGCGGGACTGAGCAGTTCTTC
J gene: TRBJ2-5; clone size: many; D gene: TRBD2; V gene: TRBV6-5; CDR3 protein: CASSYSRREGTFGQETQYF; CDR3 DNA: TGTGCCAGCAGTTACTCGAGGCGGGAGGGGACCTTTGGCCAAGAGACCCAGTACTTC
J gene: TRBJ2-1; clone size: medium-sized; D gene: TRBD2; V gene: TRBV5-1; CDR3 protein: CASSLGLADHEQFF; CDR3 DNA: TGCGCCAGCAGCTTAGGACTAGCGGATCATGAGCAGTTCTTC
J gene: TRBJ2-7; clone size: medium-sized; D gene: TRBD2; V gene: TRBV7-2; CDR3 protein: CASSFSGRAWEQYF; CDR3 DNA: TGTGCCAGCAGCTTTAGCGGGAGGGCGTGGGAGCAGTACTTC
J gene: TRBJ2-2; clone size: many; D gene: TRBD1; V gene: TRBV24-1; CDR3 protein: CATSDTDREAGELFF; CDR3 DNA: TGTGCCACCAGTGACACCGACAGGGAAGCCGGGGAGCTGTTTTTT
J gene: TRBJ2-7; clone size: -; D gene: TRBD2; V gene: TRBV7-8; CDR3 protein: CASSNLMTSGYYEQYF; CDR3 DNA: TGTGCCAGCAGCAATCTAATGACTAGCGGGTACTACGAGCAGTACTTC
J gene: TRBJ2-7; clone size: many; D gene: -; V gene: TRBV27; CDR3 protein: CASSLSTIPKAYEQYF; CDR3 DNA: TGTGCCAGCAGTTTATCGACAATCCCGAAGGCCTACGAGCAGTACTTC
J gene: TRBJ1-3; clone size: -; D gene: -; V gene: TRBV5-1; CDR3 protein: CASSLASGGSGNTMYF; CDR3 DNA: TGCGCCAGCAGCTTGGCCAGCGGGGGCTCCGGAAACACCATGTACTTT
J gene: TRBJ1-4; clone size: many; D gene: -; V gene: TRBV6-6; CDR3 protein: CASSPTRTNEKLFF; CDR3 DNA: TGTGCCAGCAGCCCCACTAGGACTAATGAAAAACTGTTTTTT
J gene: TRBJ2-3; clone size: -; D gene: TRBD2; V gene: TRBV6-4; CDR3 protein: CASSALAGRTHTQYF; CDR3 DNA: TGTGCCAGCAGTGCCCTAGCGGGTAGAACACATACGCAGTATTTT
J gene: TRBJ2-2; clone size: few; D gene: -; V gene: TRBV10-3; CDR3 protein: CATTYSGELFF; CDR3 DNA: TGTGCCACCACCTATTCCGGGGAGCTGTTTTTT
J gene: TRBJ2-1; clone size: many; D gene: -; V gene: TRBV5-1; CDR3 protein: CASSRVSSYNEQFF; CDR3 DNA: TGCGCCAGCAGCCGAGTGAGCTCCTACAATGAGCAGTTCTTC